These 17 T cell receptor beta chains came from one sample sequenced in a study of cytomegalovirus exposure and HLA in healthy donors. The PCR had 60 Vbeta and 13 Jbeta primers. Method: immunoSEQ multiplex PCR; TCRdb's copy keeps in-frame clones and lacks some. The sample contains about 160,000 clones, 80% of which appear only once. The specimen sequenced was PBMCs. All receptors derive from a man between 18 and 35 years old in good health and CMV-seropositive.

This clone was detected once. This sequence joins TRBV5-1 and TRBJ2-7; TRBD2 matches at 8 bases. Per the germline V gene, CDR1 is SGHRS and CDR2 is YFSETQ. This CDR3 comprises 15 residues. After removal of 4 bases from V and 2 bases from J, the junction contained 8 bases not matched to a gene. DNA of the CDR3: TGCGCCAGCAGCCCCTTAGCGGGACTCACCTACGAGCAGTACTTC. Its protein product is CASSPLAGLTYEQYF.

The rearrangement links TRBV7-9 to TRBJ2-2; 9 bases agree with TRBD2. CDR1 is SEHNR and CDR2 is FQNEAQ in the germline V gene (reference sequence). The CDR3 loop spans 17 amino acids. With 3 bases clipped from V and 2 bases from J, the junction kept 7 bases outside the gene matches. The CDR3 nucleotides read TGTGCCAGCAGCTTGGGCTCTAGCGGGGAAAACACCGGGGAGCTGTTTTTT. Protein product: CASSLGSSGENTGELFF. Using reference TRBV7-9 and TRBJ2-2 for the parts outside the CDR3, the full variable domain is DTGVSQNPRHKITKRGQNVTFRCDPISEHNRLYWYRQTLGQGPEFLTYFQNEAQLEKSRLLSDRFSAERPKGSFSTLEIQRTEQGDSAMYLCASSLGSSGENTGELFFGEGSRLTVL.

The CDR3 reads CASSRAWGGGELFF. CDR3 DNA: TGTGCCAGTAGCCGGGCGTGGGGAGGGGGGGAGCTGTTTTTT. The chain carries TRBV19 and TRBJ2-2, with 7 bases aligning to TRBD2. CDR1 LNHDA and CDR2 SQIVND come from the germline V gene (reference sequence). The CDR3 spans 14 residues. J lost 8 bases, V lost 6 bases, and 9 bases had no gene match.

The chain couples TRBV5-1 to TRBJ2-1; the D gene is possibly TRBD2 (6 bases). CDR1 and CDR2 from the germline V gene are SGHRS and YFSETQ. CDR3 length equals 16 residues. V gave up 2 bases and J gave up 1 base, with 13 bases separating them. CDR3 DNA sequence: TGCGCCAGCAGCTTTAGGGAGGCGGGGTCCTACAATGAGCAGTTCTTC. It translates to CASSFREAGSYNEQFF.

The V gene is TRBV14, the J gene TRBJ2-2, with TRBD1 matching over 8 bases. Germline V CDR1 and CDR2: SGHDN, FVKESK. Trimming cost V 0 bases and J 4 bases; bases outside gene matches: 7. The CDR3 totals 17 residues. CDR3 protein: CASSQEDRVGSTGELFF. The CDR3 nucleotides are TGTGCCAGCAGCCAAGAGGACAGGGTTGGTAGCACCGGGGAGCTGTTTTTT.

This rearrangement joins TRBV4-3 to TRBJ1-6, with 8 bases fitting TRBD1. The CDR3 spans 16 residues. V gave up 1 base and J gave up 8 bases; unmatched junction bases: 7. Germline V CDR1 and CDR2: LGHNA, YSLEER. The CDR3 protein is CASSQGPWTGHSPLHF. The CDR3 nucleotides read TGCGCCAGCAGCCAAGGACCGTGGACAGGGCATTCACCCCTCCACTTT.

This clone appeared once. V usage is TRBV5-6 and J usage is TRBJ1-2; D is unclear. Trimming took 4 bases from V and 13 from J, leaving 17 bases between them. The CDR3 sequence is 12 residues long. Germline-derived CDR1 and CDR2 are SGHDT and YYEEEE. The chain's CDR3 is CASSILTGICTF. In DNA form, the CDR3 reads TGTGCCAGCAGCATACTGACGGGGATCTGCACCTTC.

The CDR3 region has the DNA TGTGCCAGCAGTTTAGAGGGGACAGGGCGAACCGGGGAGCTGTTTTTT. It codes for CASSLEGTGRTGELFF. The J gene is TRBJ2-2, the V gene TRBV27, with TRBD1 matching 9 bases. J gave up 5 bases and V 2 bases, and 6 bases lay outside the gene matches. This CDR3 spans 16 amino acids. The germline V gene has CDR1 MNHEY and CDR2 SMNVEV (reference sequence).

The V gene is TRBV18, the J gene TRBJ2-2, with a possible D match to TRBD2 (5 bases). The CDR3 sequence is 16 residues long. Germline V gene sequence: CDR1 KGHSH, CDR2 LQKENI. V lost 0 bases, J lost 3 bases, and 11 bases lay in between. The CDR3 DNA reads TGTGCCAGCTCACCACCCCGGACTCCCTACACCGGGGAGCTGTTTTTT. Protein product: CASSPPRTPYTGELFF.

This sequence joins TRBV4-2 and TRBJ2-5; the match to TRBD2 covers 7 bases. CDR3 length: 17 residues. After removal of 1 base from V and 1 base from J, the junction contained 9 bases not matched to a gene. Germline CDR1 and CDR2: LGHNA and YNFKEQ. The CDR3: CASSQVGRGVGQETQYF. CDR3 coding DNA: TGTGCCAGCAGCCAAGTAGGACGGGGGGTAGGCCAAGAGACCCAGTACTTC.

The V call is TRBV30, the J call TRBJ1-5, with 7 bases that match TRBD1. This CDR3 is 16 amino acids long. Trimming at V came to 0 bases and at J to 3 bases, leaving 8 bases not matched to a gene. CDR1 is GTSNPN and CDR2 is SVGIG in the germline V gene (reference sequence). CDR3 coding DNA: TGTGCCTGGAGTGTATACGGGACAGCTATCAATCAGCCCCAGCATTTT. Amino acids: CAWSVYGTAINQPQHF.

The chain has TRBV19 and TRBJ2-7, with D unclear. Trimming left V 7 bases short and J 0 bases short, with 13 bases between. Germline CDR1 and CDR2: LNHDA and SQIVND (reference sequence). CDR3 length equals 14 residues. The CDR3 bases are TGTGCCAGTAAGGCAGGCTTAAGCTCCTACGAGCAGTACTTC. Its protein product is CASKAGLSSYEQYF.

J is TRBJ2-3 and V is TRBV30, with D maybe TRBD2 (5 bases). Trimming took off 5 bases at V and 2 bases at J, with 14 bases between the two ends. Germline loops: CDR1 GTSNPN, CDR2 SVGIG (reference sequence). CDR3 size: 14 residues. CDR3 DNA: TGTGCCTGGGGCCCCCAAGCGGCCACAGATACGCAGTATTTT. Translated: CAWGPQAATDTQYF.

The chain is built from TRBV7-6 and TRBJ2-2; D is unresolved. V shed 0 bases and J shed 6 bases, with 5 bases lying between them. The CDR3 has 13 amino acids. The V gene's germline CDR1 is SGHVS and CDR2 FNYEAQ. DNA for the CDR3: TGTGCCAGCAGCTTAGCTTCGTCCGGGGAGCTGTTTTTT. This codes for CASSLASSGELFF.

The chain employs TRBV20-1 and TRBJ1-2; D not resolved. The germline CDR1 and CDR2 sequences are DFQATT and SNEGSKA (reference sequence). The CDR3 is made up of 10 amino acids. V was clipped by 1 base and J by 8 bases, with 5 bases between them. The CDR3 reads CSARAQGYTF. The CDR3 DNA follows: TGCAGTGCTAGAGCGCAGGGCTACACCTTC.

The chain has TRBV5-4 and TRBJ2-7; 8 nucleotides align to TRBD1. This CDR3 is built from 14 residues. V lost 4 bases, J lost 5 bases, and 8 bases stayed unmatched. Germline assignment: CDR1 SGHNT and CDR2 YYREEE (reference sequence). Here the CDR3 DNA reads TGTGCCAGCAGCCCGACCGACAGGGGCCACGAGCAGTACTTC. Protein product: CASSPTDRGHEQYF.

The chain links TRBV18 to TRBJ1-2; D ambiguous. CDR1 KGHSH and CDR2 LQKENI come from the germline V gene. V gave up 2 bases and J gave up 0 bases, with 13 bases separating them. The CDR3 has 16 residues. As DNA, the CDR3 is TGTGCCAGCTCACCAAACGGCGGAGGGACTAACTATGGCTACACCTTC. Amino acid sequence: CASSPNGGGTNYGYTF.